This is a list of T cell receptor beta chains from one sample in a study of T cell repertoires in aging, cancer and after chemotherapy. MiXCR, run by TCRdb on the multiplex PCR reads, gives a single entry per CDR3 protein. Among 1,500 or so distinct CDR3 sequences listed, 45% to 50% were seen once. Sequenced sample: blood. These receptor sequences come from a human donor with a blood cancer. Both conserved end residues are part of each CDR3. A D gene is named only where the DNA matches it firmly. Clone size is given for some rows only: seen once, a few or many times, or a class if the clone is expanded.

J | D | V | size | CDR3 | DNA
TRBJ1-2 | TRBD1 | TRBV29-1 | - | CSVLTGDNYGYTF | TGCAGCGTTCTGACAGGGGACAACTATGGCTACACCTTC
TRBJ2-2 | - | TRBV6-5 | few | CASSPNVFTGELFF | TGTGCCAGCAGTCCGAACGTTTTCACCGGGGAGCTGTTTTTT
TRBJ2-7 | - | TRBV10-1 | large | CASSERGLEQYF | TGCGCCAGCAGTGAGAGGGGATTGGAGCAGTACTTC
TRBJ2-7 | - | TRBV28 | medium-sized | CASSFSGGNEQYF | TGTGCCAGCAGTTTCTCTGGGGGCAACGAGCAGTACTTC
TRBJ2-3 | TRBD2 | TRBV12-3/TRBV12-4 | medium-sized | CASSLARLAGATDTQYF | TGTGCCAGCAGTTTAGCGCGACTAGCGGGAGCCACAGATACGCAGTATTTT
TRBJ2-7 | TRBD2 | TRBV20-1 | - | CSASGTSKEDEQYF | TGCAGTGCTAGTGGGACTAGCAAAGAGGACGAGCAGTACTTC
TRBJ1-4 | - | TRBV19 | - | CASSPGSLANEKLFF | TGTGCCAGTAGTCCAGGGAGCTTGGCTAATGAAAAACTGTTTTTT
TRBJ2-3 | TRBD1 | TRBV5-1 | medium-sized | CASSPDRGSDTQYF | TGCGCCAGCAGCCCGGACAGGGGCTCAGATACGCAGTATTTT
TRBJ2-1 | TRBD1 | TRBV7-6 | - | CASSFSPATGDNEQFF | TGTGCCAGCAGCTTCTCCCCAGCGACAGGGGATAATGAGCAGTTCTTC
TRBJ2-7 | TRBD2 | TRBV6-5 | - | CASRPFSGGTYEQYF | TGTGCCAGCAGACCTTTTAGCGGGGGGACCTACGAGCAGTACTTC
TRBJ1-4 | - | TRBV6-5 | - | CASSYSEGRLFF | TGTGCCAGCAGTTACTCGGAGGGGAGACTGTTTTTT
TRBJ2-7 | - | TRBV11-2 | - | CASSLGPVRGRPYEQYF | TGTGCCAGCAGCTTAGGGCCCGTAAGGGGCCGTCCCTACGAGCAGTACTTC
TRBJ1-1 | - | TRBV7-2 | medium-sized | CASSFSRETEAFF | TGTGCCAGCAGCTTTAGCCGGGAGACTGAAGCTTTCTTT
TRBJ1-3 | TRBD1 | TRBV6-1 | - | CASSVTGLPGNTIYF | TGTGCCAGCAGTGTGACAGGGTTGCCTGGAAACACCATATATTTT
TRBJ2-7 | - | TRBV5-5 | - | CASSLEQTYEQYF | TGTGCCAGCAGCTTGGAACAGACCTACGAGCAGTACTTC
TRBJ2-1 | TRBD2 | TRBV5-1 | medium-sized | CASSADPGLAGLEQFF | TGCGCCAGCAGCGCCGACCCGGGACTAGCGGGATTAGAGCAGTTCTTC
TRBJ1-2 | TRBD1 | TRBV5-6 | once | CASSLRDRDNTF | TGTGCCAGCAGCCTACGGGACAGGGACAACACCTTC
TRBJ1-6 | - | TRBV20-1 | medium-sized | CSAIKSYSLVSSPLHF | TGCAGTGCTATAAAGTCGTACAGTCTCGTTTCTTCACCCCTCCACTTT
TRBJ2-7 | TRBD2 | TRBV29-1 | once | CSVGGTSGSYEQYF | TGCAGCGTTGGGGGGACTAGCGGCTCCTACGAGCAGTACTTC
TRBJ1-1 | - | TRBV7-9 | - | CASSWGEYTEAFF | TGTGCCAGCAGCTGGGGGGAGTACACTGAAGCTTTCTTT
TRBJ1-6 | - | TRBV20-1 | medium-sized | CSKGRPTNNSPLHF | TGCAGCAAGGGTCGGCCGACTAATAATTCACCCCTCCACTTT
TRBJ2-1 | TRBD1 | TRBV6-5 | - | CASSFGTGDDNEQFF | TGTGCCAGCAGTTTCGGGACAGGGGACGACAATGAGCAGTTCTTC
TRBJ2-1 | - | TRBV5-1 | medium-sized | CASRPPFRVPKDEQFF | TGCGCCAGCAGGCCGCCCTTCAGGGTCCCCAAAGATGAGCAGTTCTTC
TRBJ1-1 | - | TRBV6-5 | medium-sized | CASSYSGAVNTEAFF | TGTGCCAGCAGTTACTCGGGGGCCGTGAACACTGAAGCTTTCTTT